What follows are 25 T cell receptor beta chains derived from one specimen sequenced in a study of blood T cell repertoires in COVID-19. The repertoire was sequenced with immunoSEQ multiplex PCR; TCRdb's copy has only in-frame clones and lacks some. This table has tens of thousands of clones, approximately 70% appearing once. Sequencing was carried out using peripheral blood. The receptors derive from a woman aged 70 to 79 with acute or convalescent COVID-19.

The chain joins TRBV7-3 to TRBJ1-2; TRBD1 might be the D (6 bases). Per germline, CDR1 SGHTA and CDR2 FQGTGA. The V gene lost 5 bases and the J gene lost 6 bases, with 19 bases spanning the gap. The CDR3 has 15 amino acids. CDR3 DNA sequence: TGTGCCAGCAGCCCAGCCCCAGGGGCAGAGGATGGCTACACCTTC. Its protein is CASSPAPGAEDGYTF.

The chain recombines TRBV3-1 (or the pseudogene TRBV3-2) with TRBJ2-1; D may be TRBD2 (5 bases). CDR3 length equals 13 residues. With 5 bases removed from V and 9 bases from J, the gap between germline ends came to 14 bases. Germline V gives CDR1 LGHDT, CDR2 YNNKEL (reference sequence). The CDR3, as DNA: TGTGCCAGCAGCTTCTCCGTCCGGGGTGAGCAGTTCTTC. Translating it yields CASSFSVRGEQFF.

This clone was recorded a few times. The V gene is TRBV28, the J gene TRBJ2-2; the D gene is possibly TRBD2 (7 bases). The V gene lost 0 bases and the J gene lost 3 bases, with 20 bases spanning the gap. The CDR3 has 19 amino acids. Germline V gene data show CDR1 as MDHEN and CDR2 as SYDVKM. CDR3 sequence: CASSLWEGRGGFDTGELFF. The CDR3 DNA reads TGTGCCAGCAGTTTATGGGAAGGAAGGGGGGGATTTGACACCGGGGAGCTGTTTTTT.

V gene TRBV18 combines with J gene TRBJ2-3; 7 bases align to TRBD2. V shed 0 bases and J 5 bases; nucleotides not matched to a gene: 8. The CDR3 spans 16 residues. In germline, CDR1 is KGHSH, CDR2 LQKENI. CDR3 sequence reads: CASSPPSGGSGDTQYF. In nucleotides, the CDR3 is TGTGCCAGCTCACCACCGAGCGGCGGGAGTGGAGATACGCAGTATTTT.

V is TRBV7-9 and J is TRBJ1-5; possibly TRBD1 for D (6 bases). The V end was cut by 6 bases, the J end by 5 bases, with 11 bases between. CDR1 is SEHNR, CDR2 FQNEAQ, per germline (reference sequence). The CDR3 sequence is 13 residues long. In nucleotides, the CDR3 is TGTGCCAGCAGTCTAGGGGGGGATCAGCCCCAGCATTTT. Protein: CASSLGGDQPQHF.

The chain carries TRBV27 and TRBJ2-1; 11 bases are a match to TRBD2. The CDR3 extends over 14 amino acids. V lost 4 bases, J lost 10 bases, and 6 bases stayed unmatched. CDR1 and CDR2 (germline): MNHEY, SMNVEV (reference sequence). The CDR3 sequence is CASSSLAGGEEQFF. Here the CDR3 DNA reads TGTGCCAGCAGTTCCCTAGCGGGGGGTGAGGAGCAGTTCTTC.

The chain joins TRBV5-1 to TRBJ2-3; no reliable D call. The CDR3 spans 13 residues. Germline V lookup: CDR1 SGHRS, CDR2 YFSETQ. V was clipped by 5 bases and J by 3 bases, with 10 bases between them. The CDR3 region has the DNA TGCGCCAGCAGTCCCCCCATGACAGATACGCAGTATTTT. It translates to CASSPPMTDTQYF.

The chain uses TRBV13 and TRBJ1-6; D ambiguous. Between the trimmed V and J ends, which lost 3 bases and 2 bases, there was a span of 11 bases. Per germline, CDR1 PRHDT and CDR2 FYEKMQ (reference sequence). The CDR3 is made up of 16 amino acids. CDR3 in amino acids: CASSFGRPPYNSPLHF. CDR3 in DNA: TGTGCCAGCAGCTTTGGCAGGCCCCCCTATAATTCACCCCTCCACTTT.

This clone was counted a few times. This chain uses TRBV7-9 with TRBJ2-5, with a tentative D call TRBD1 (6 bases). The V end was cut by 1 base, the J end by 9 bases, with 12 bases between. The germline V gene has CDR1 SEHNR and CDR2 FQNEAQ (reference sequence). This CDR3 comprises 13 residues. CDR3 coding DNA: TGTGCCAGCAGCTTAGACAGTGCAGGGGCCCAGTACTTC. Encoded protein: CASSLDSAGAQYF.

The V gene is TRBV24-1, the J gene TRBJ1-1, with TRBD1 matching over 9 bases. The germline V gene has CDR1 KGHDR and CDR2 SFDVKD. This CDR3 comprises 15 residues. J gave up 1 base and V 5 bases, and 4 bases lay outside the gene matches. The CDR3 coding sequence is TGTGCCACCAGTGGAAGGACAGGGGAGAACACTGAAGCTTTCTTT. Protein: CATSGRTGENTEAFF.

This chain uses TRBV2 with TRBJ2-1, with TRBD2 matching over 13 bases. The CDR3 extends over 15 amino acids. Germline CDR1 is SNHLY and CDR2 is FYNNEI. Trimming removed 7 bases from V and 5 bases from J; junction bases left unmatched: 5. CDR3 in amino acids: CASTPLAGGHNEQFF. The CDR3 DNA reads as TGTGCCAGCACCCCACTAGCGGGAGGGCACAATGAGCAGTTCTTC.

The CDR3 here is CASGGEGILLSGNTIYF. CDR3 DNA sequence: TGTGCCAGCGGAGGTGAGGGTATCTTGCTCTCTGGAAACACCATATATTTT. V usage is TRBV5-6 and J usage is TRBJ1-3; no clear D. V dropped 7 bases and J dropped 0 bases, with 20 bases sitting between them. Germline lookup yields CDR1 SGHDT and CDR2 YYEEEE. This CDR3 is 17 amino acids long.

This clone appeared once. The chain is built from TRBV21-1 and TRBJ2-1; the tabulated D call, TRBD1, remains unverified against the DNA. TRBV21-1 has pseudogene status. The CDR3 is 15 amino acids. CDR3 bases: TGTGCCAGCAGCAAATGGGGACAGGGGTGCAATGAGCAGTTCTTC. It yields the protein CASSKWGQGCNEQFF.

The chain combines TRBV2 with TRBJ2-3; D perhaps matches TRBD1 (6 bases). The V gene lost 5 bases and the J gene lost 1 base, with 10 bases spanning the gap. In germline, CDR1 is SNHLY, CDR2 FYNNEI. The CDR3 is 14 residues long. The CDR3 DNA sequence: TGTGCCAGCAGTTCGGCAGGGGGCACAGATACGCAGTATTTT. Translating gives CASSSAGGTDTQYF.

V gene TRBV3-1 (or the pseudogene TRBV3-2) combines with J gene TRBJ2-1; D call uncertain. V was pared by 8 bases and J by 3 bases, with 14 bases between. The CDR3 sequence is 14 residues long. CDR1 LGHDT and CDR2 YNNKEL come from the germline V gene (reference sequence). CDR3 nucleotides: TGTGCCAGCTCCCAACACACTATCTACAATGAGCAGTTCTTC. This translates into CASSQHTIYNEQFF.

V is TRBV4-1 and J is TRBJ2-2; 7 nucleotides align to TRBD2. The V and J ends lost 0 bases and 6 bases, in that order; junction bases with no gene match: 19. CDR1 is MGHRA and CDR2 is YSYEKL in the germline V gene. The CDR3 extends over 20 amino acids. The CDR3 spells CASSQDPIVETAGLAGELFF. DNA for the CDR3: TGCGCCAGCAGCCAAGATCCTATAGTAGAAACAGCGGGGTTGGCCGGGGAGCTGTTTTTT.

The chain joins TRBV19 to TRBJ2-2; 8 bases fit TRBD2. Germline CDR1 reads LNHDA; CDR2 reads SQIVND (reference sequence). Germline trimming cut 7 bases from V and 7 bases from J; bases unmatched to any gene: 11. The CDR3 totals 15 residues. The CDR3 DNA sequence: TGTGCCAGTACCCCCCCGGGACTAGTAGGCGGGGAGCTGTTTTTT. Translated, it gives CASTPPGLVGGELFF. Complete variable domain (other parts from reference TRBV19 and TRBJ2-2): DGGITQSPKYLFRKEGQNVTLSCEQNLNHDAMYWYRQDPGQGLRLIYYSQIVNDFQKGDIAEGYSVSREKKESFPLTVTSAQKNPTAFYLCASTPPGLVGGELFFGEGSRLTVL.

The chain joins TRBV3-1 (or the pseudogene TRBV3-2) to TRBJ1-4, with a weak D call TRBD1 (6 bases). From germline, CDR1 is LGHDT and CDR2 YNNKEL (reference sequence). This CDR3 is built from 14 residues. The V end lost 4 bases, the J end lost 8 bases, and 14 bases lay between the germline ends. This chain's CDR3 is CASSPTQGPEKLFF. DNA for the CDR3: TGTGCCAGCAGCCCGACACAGGGCCCCGAAAAACTGTTTTTT.

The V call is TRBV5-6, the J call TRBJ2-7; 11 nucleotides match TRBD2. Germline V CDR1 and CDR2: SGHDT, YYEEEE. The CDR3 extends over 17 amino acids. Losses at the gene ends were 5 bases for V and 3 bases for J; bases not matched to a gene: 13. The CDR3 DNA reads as TGTGCCAGCAGTTTAGTACTAGCGGGAGATTCGGGCTACGAGCAGTACTTC. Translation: CASSLVLAGDSGYEQYF.

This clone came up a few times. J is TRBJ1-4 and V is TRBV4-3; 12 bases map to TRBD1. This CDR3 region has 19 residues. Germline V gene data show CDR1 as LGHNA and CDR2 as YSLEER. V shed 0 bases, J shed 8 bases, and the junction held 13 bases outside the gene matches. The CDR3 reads CASSQDRGTGGAVSEKLFF. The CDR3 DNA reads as TGCGCCAGCAGCCAAGATCGGGGGACAGGGGGCGCAGTTAGCGAAAAACTGTTTTTT.

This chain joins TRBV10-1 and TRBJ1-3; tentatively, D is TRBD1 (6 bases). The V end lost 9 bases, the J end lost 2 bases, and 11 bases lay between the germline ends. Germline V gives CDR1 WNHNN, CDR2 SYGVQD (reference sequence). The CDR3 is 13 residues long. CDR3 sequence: CARGWGPGNTIYF. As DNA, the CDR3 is TGCGCCAGGGGGTGGGGGCCTGGAAACACCATATATTTT.

Written as DNA, the CDR3 is TGTGCCAGCTCACCCGCAGGACTAGCGGGAGTGGAGACCCAGTACTTC. Encoded protein: CASSPAGLAGVETQYF. The chain has TRBV18 and TRBJ2-5; 13 positions agree with TRBD2. CDR1 and CDR2 from the germline V gene are KGHSH and LQKENI. Losses at the gene ends were 3 bases for V and 5 bases for J; bases not matched to a gene: 6. This CDR3 is 16 amino acids long.

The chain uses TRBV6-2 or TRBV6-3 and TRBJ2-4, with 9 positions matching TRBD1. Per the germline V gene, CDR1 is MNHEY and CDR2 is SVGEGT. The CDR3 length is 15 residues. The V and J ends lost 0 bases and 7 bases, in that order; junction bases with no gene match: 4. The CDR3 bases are TGTGCCAGCAGTTACTCGGGGACAGGGACGAACATTCAGTACTTC. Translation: CASSYSGTGTNIQYF.

CDR3 amino acids: CASRTGERGGGETQYF. The CDR3 region has the DNA TGCGCCAGCAGGACGGGGGAGCGGGGGGGCGGAGAGACCCAGTACTTC. The J gene is TRBJ2-5, the V gene TRBV5-1, with 10 bases fitting TRBD2. Trimming at V came to 5 bases and at J to 4 bases, leaving 11 bases not matched to a gene. Germline-derived CDR1 and CDR2 are SGHRS and YFSETQ. The CDR3 has 16 amino acids.

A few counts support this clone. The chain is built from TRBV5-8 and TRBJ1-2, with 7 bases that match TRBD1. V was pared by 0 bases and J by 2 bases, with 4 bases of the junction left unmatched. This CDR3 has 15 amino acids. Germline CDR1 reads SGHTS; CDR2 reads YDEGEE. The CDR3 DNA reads TGTGCCAGCAGCTTGGTACCGGACAGGAACTATGGCTACACCTTC. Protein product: CASSLVPDRNYGYTF. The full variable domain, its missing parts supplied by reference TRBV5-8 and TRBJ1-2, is EAGVTQSPTHLIKTRGQQATLRCSPISGHTSVYWYQQALGLGLQFLLWYDEGEERNRGNFPPRFSGRQFPNYSSELNVNALELEDSALYLCASSLVPDRNYGYTFGSGTRLTVV.